This T cell receptor (beta chain) was sequenced during a study of blood T cell repertoires in COVID-19. Study overall: Acute and convalescent COVID-19 samples came from the United States, Italy and Spain.

Authors' processing steps: Amplifying reference gene primers gave estimates of nucleated cell counts. This table comes from immunoSEQ multiplex PCR, and its TCRdb copy is limited to in-frame clones, with some not included. That table gives V, J and clone size, and the DNA gave D and trimming. The data contain around 100,000 clones, approximately 89% of them singletons. J lost 0 bases, V lost 3 bases, and 3 bases had no gene match. Germline V gene data show CDR1 as MGHRA and CDR2 as YSYEKL. This CDR3 comprises 16 residues. Enrolment of Seattle patients took place during active infection, and they were followed longitudinally.

Specimen: peripheral blood. The chain recombines TRBV4-1 with TRBJ2-5; TRBD1 matches 11 bases. The TCR sequence derives from a woman aged 55 to 70 with COVID-19, enrolled during active disease. DNA for the CDR3: TGCGCCAGCAGCCATAGGGACAGGGGGTACCAAGAGACCCAGTACTTC. Amino acid sequence: CASSHRDRGYQETQYF.